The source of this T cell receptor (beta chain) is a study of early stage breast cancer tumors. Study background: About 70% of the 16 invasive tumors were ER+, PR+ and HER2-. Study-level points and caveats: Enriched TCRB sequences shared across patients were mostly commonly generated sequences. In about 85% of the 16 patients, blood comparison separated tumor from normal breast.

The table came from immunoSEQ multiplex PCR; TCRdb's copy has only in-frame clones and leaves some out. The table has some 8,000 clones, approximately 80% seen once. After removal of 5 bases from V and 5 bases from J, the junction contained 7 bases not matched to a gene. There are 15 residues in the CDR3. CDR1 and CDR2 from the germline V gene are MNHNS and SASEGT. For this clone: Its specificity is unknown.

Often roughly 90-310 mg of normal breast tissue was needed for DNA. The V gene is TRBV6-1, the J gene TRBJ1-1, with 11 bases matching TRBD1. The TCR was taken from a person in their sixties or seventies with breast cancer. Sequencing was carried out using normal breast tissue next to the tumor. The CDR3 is CASSRDRGGSTEAFF. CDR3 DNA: TGTGCCAGCAGTCGGGACAGGGGGGGTTCGACTGAAGCTTTCTTT.